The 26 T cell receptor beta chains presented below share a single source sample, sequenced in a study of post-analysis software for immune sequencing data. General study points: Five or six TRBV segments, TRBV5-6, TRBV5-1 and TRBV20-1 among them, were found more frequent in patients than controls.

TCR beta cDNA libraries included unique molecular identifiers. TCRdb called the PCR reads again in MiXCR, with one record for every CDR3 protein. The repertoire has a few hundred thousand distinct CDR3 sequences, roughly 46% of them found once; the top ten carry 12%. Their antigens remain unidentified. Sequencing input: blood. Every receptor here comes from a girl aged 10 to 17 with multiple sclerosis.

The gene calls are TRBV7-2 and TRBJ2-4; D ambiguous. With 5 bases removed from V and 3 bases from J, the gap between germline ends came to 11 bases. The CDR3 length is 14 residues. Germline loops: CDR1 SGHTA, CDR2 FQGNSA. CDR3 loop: CASSPEVNKNIQYF. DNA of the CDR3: TGTGCCAGCAGCCCAGAGGTGAACAAAAACATTCAGTACTTC.

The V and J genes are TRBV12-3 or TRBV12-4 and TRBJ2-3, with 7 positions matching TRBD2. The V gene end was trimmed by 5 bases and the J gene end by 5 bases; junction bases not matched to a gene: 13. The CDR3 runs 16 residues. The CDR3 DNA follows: TGTGCCAGCAGTCTCCCCTTAAGTGGGGGGGGAGATACGCAGTATTTT. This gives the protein CASSLPLSGGGDTQYF.

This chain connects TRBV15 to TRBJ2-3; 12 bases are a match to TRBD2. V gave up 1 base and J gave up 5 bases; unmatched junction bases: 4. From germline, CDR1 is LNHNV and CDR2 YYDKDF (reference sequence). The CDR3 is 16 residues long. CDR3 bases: TGTGCCACCAGCAGAGGGACTAGCGGGATGAGAGATACGCAGTATTTT. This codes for CATSRGTSGMRDTQYF.

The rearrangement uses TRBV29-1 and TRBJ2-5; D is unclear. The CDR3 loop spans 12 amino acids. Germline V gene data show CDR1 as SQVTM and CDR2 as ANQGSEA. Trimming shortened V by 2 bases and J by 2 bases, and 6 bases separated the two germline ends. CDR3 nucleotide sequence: TGCAGCGTTGAACCCCGACAAGAGACCCAGTACTTC. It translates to CSVEPRQETQYF.

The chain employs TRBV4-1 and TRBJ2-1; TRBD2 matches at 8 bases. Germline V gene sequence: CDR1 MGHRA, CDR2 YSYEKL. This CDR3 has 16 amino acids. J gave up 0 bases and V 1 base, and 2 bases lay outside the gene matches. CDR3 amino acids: CASSQGGGYSYNEQFF. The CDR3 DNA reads TGCGCCAGCAGCCAAGGCGGGGGGTACTCCTACAATGAGCAGTTCTTC.

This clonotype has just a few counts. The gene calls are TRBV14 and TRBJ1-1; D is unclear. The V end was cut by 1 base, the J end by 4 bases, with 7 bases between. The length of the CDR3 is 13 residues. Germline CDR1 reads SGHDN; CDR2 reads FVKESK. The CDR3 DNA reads TGTGCCAGCAGCCAAGGTGTTGCCACTGAAGCTTTCTTT. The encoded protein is CASSQGVATEAFF.

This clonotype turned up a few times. This CDR3 reads CASSQQGPDGYTF. In nucleotides, the CDR3 is TGTGCCAGCAGCCAACAGGGTCCCGATGGCTACACCTTC. V usage is TRBV14 and J usage is TRBJ1-2; D is perhaps TRBD1 (5 bases). The CDR3 spans 13 residues. Between the trimmed V and J ends, which lost 2 bases and 6 bases, there was a span of 10 bases. The germline V gene has CDR1 SGHDN and CDR2 FVKESK.

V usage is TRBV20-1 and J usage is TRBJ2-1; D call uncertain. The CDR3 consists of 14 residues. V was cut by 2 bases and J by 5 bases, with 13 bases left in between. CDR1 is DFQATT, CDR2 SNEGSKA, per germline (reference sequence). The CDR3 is CSARHLAGDNEQFF. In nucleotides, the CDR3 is TGCAGTGCTAGACATCTGGCCGGAGACAATGAGCAGTTCTTC.

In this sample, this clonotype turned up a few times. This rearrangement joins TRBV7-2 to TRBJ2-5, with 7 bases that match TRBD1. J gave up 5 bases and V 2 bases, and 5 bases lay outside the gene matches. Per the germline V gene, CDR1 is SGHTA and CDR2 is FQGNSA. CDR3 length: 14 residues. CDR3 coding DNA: TGTGCCAGCAGCTTACAGGGGGACGGGGAGACCCAGTACTTC. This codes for CASSLQGDGETQYF.

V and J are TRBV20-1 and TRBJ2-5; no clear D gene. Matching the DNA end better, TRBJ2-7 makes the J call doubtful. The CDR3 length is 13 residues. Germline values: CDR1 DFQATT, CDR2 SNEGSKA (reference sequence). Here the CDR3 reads CSARGADGYEQYF. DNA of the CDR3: TGCAGTGCTAGAGGGGCGGATGGCTACGAGCAGTACTTC.

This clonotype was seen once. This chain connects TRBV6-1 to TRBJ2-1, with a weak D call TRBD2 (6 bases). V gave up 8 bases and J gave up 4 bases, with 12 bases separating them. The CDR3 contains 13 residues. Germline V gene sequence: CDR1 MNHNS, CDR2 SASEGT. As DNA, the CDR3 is TGTGCCAGCGGGGGGACGGCTTACAATGAGCAGTTCTTC. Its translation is CASGGTAYNEQFF.

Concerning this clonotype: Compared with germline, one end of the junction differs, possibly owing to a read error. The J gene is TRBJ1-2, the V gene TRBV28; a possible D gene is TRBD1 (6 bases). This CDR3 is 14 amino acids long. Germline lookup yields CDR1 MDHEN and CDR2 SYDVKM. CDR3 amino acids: CASSLYGQNYGYTF. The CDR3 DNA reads TGTGCCAGCAGTTTATATGGACAGAACTACGGCTACACCTTC.

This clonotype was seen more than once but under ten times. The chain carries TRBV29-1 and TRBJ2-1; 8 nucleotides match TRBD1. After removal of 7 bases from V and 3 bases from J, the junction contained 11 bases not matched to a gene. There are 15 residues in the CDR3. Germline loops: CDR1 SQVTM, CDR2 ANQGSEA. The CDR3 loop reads CSGSGQGANYNEQFF. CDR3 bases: TGCAGCGGATCAGGACAGGGAGCAAACTACAATGAGCAGTTCTTC.

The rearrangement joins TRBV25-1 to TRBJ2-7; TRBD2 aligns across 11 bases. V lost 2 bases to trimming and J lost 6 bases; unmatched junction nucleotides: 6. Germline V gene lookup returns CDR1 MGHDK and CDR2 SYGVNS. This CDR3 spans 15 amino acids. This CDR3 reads CASSEVLAGGPEQYF. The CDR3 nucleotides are TGTGCCAGCAGTGAAGTCTTAGCGGGAGGGCCCGAGCAGTACTTC.

The CDR3 here is CSARDPYPPYEQYF. Written as DNA, the CDR3 is TGCAGTGCTAGAGACCCGTATCCTCCTTACGAGCAGTACTTC. The V gene is TRBV20-1, the J gene TRBJ2-7; D is undetermined. Trimming removed 0 bases from V and 4 bases from J, with 13 bases in between. CDR3 length equals 14 residues. The germline gives CDR1 DFQATT, CDR2 SNEGSKA (reference sequence).

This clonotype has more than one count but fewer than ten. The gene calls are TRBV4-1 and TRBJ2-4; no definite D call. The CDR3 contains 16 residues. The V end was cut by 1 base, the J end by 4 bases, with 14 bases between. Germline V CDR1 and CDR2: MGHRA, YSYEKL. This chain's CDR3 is CASSQVAPASKNIQYF. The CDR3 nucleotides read TGCGCCAGCAGCCAAGTAGCACCGGCCAGTAAAAACATTCAGTACTTC.

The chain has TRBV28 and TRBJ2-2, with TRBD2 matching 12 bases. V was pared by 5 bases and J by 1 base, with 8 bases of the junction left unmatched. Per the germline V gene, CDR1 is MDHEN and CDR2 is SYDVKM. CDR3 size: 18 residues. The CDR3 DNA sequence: TGTGCCAGCAGTGGACTAGCGGGGAAGCCAATGAACACCGGGGAGCTGTTTTTT. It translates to CASSGLAGKPMNTGELFF.

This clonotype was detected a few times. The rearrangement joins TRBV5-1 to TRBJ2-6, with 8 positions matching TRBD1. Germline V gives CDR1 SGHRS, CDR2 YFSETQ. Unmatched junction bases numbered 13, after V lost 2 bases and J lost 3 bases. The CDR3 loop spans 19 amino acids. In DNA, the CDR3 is TGCGCCAGCAGCTTTGCAATAAATCAGGGGGCGCTTGGGGCCAACGTCCTGACTTTC. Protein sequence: CASSFAINQGALGANVLTF.

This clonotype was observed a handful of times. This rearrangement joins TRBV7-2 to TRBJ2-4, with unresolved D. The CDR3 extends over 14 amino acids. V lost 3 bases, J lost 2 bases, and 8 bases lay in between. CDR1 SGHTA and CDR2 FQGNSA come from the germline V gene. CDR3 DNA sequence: TGTGCCAGCAGCTTGGAACTTCCCAAAAACATTCAGTACTTC. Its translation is CASSLELPKNIQYF.

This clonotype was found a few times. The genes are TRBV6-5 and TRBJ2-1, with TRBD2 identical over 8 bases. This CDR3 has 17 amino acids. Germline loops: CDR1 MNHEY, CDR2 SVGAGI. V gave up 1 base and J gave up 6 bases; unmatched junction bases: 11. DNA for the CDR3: TGTGCCAGCAGTTACTTAACCGGGACTAGTGTCATCAATGAGCAGTTCTTC. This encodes CASSYLTGTSVINEQFF.

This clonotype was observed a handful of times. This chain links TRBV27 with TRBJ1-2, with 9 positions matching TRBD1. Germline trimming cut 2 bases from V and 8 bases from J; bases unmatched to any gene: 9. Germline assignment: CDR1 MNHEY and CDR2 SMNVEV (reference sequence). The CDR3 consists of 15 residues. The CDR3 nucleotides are TGTGCCAGCAGTTTAACCAGGACAGGGGTAGGCGGCTACACCTTC. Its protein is CASSLTRTGVGGYTF.

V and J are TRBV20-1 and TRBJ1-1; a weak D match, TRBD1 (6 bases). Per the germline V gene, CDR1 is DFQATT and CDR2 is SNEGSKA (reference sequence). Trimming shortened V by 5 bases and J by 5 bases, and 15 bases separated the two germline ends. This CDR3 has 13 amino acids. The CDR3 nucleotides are TGCAGTGCTTCTAGAGGGGGGGGGACTGAAGCTTTCTTT. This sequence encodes CSASRGGGTEAFF.

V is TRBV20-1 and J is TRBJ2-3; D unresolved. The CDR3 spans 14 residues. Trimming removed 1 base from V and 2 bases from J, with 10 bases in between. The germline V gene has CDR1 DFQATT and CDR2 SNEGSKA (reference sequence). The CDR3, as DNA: TGCAGTGCTAGAGTTGTAATTTACACAGATACGCAGTATTTT. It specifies CSARVVIYTDTQYF.

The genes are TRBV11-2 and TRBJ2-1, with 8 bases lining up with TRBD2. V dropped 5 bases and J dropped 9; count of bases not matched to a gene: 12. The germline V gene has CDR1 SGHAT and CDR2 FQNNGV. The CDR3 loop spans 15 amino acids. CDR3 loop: CASSVPGLVSSEQFF. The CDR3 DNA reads TGTGCCAGCAGCGTCCCGGGACTAGTAAGTAGTGAGCAGTTCTTC.

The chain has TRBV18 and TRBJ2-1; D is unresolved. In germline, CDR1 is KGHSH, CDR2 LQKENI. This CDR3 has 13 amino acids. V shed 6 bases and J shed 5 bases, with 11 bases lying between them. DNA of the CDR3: TGTGCCAGCTCTCAGCAGGCCCACAATGAGCAGTTCTTC. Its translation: CASSQQAHNEQFF.

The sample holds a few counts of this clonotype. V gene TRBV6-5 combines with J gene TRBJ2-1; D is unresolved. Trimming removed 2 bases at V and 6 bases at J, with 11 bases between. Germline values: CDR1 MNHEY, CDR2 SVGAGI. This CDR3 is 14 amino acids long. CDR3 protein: CASSYMGRLNEQFF. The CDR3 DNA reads TGTGCCAGCAGTTACATGGGCAGGCTCAATGAGCAGTTCTTC.